What follows are 8 T cell receptor beta chains derived from one specimen sequenced in a study of blood T cells in healthy people across ages. Primed by a sample-barcoded 5' primer and a J-beta primer mix, a second PCR proceeded for about 6 to 11 cycles. Using its own MiXCR run on the 5' RACE reads, TCRdb lists one record per CDR3 protein. The sample lists fewer than 900,000 distinct CDR3 sequences, 36% seen once, with around 13% in the top ten. Input material: blood. These receptors were collected from a man younger than 30 in good health.

The chain joins TRBV7-2 to TRBJ2-7; the D is unclear. V shed 3 bases and J shed 11 bases, with 17 bases lying between them. The CDR3 has 13 amino acids. Germline CDR1 and CDR2: SGHTA and FQGNSA. The chain's CDR3 is CASSFGRSATEYF. CDR3 nucleotides: TGTGCCAGCAGCTTCGGTCGCTCGGCAACCGAGTACTTC.

V gene TRBV7-2 combines with J gene TRBJ1-6; 7 nucleotides align to TRBD1. The V and J ends lost 5 bases and 7 bases, in that order; junction bases with no gene match: 11. Germline V gene data show CDR1 as SGHTA and CDR2 as FQGNSA. CDR3 length: 16 residues. The CDR3 region is CASSPNLLDRNSPLHF. The CDR3 bases are TGTGCCAGCAGCCCGAATCTGTTGGACAGGAATTCACCCCTCCACTTT.

This chain connects TRBV5-6 to TRBJ1-5, with D unclear. Trimming left V 2 bases short and J 0 bases short, with 6 bases between. This CDR3 region has 14 residues. Germline-derived CDR1 and CDR2 are SGHDT and YYEEEE. The CDR3 region has the DNA TGTGCCAGCAGCTTCATGGTTAGCAATCAGCCCCAGCATTTT. Translation gives CASSFMVSNQPQHF.

This clonotype has a handful of counts. The rearrangement uses TRBV10-3 and TRBJ1-5; 10 bases are shared with TRBD1. The CDR3 spans 18 residues. V gave up 4 bases and J gave up 0 bases; unmatched junction bases: 9. Germline V gene sequence: CDR1 ENHRY, CDR2 SYGVKD. The CDR3 DNA is TGTGCCATCAGTGGGGGTCCGGGACAGGGGAATAGCAATCAGCCCCAGCATTTT. Amino acids: CAISGGPGQGNSNQPQHF.

The chain is built from TRBV2 and TRBJ2-2; D is undetermined. CDR3 size: 15 residues. Trimming stripped 2 bases from V and 1 base from J, with 8 bases between. CDR1 and CDR2 from the germline V gene are SNHLY and FYNNEI. The CDR3 nucleotides read TGTGCCAGCAGTGAAAACTCAGGGAACACCGGGGAGCTGTTTTTT. Translating gives CASSENSGNTGELFF. The full variable domain, with the rest looked up from reference TRBV2 and TRBJ2-2, is EPEVTQTPSHQVTQMGQEVILRCVPISNHLYFYWYRQILGQKVEFLVSFYNNEISEKSEIFDDQFSVERPDGSNFTLKIRSTKLEDSAMYFCASSENSGNTGELFFGEGSRLTVL.

This clonotype showed up just a few times. The CDR3 protein is CASSLVGRGAYNEQFF. The CDR3, as DNA: TGCGCCAGCAGCTTGGTCGGCCGAGGAGCCTACAATGAGCAGTTCTTC. This rearrangement joins TRBV5-1 to TRBJ2-1, with D hard to call. The CDR3 contains 16 residues. The ends were cut back, 0 bases at V and 2 bases at J, with 12 bases in the middle. Germline CDR1 SGHRS, CDR2 YFSETQ.

The rearrangement joins TRBV20-1 to TRBJ2-1, with a tentative D call TRBD1 (5 bases). CDR1 DFQATT and CDR2 SNEGSKA come from the germline V gene (reference sequence). The CDR3 extends over 14 amino acids. V was trimmed by 3 bases and J by 4 bases, leaving 13 bases between them. This CDR3 reads CSARRQRNYNEQFF. The CDR3 region has the DNA TGCAGTGCTAGGAGACAGAGGAATTACAATGAGCAGTTCTTC.

This clonotype was seen more than once but under ten times. The chain has TRBV3-1 and TRBJ1-5; perhaps TRBD1 as D (5 bases). Germline V gene sequence: CDR1 LGHDT, CDR2 YNNKEL (reference sequence). This CDR3 contains 15 residues. V lost 5 bases and J 4 bases, leaving 15 bases between the germline ends. The CDR3 loop reads CASSNTDGGNQPQHF. The CDR3 nucleotides read TGTGCCAGCAGCAATACCGACGGGGGAAATCAGCCCCAGCATTTT.